Included here is one T cell receptor beta chain sequence, with context. These data originate in a study of blood T cell repertoires in COVID-19. This table comes from immunoSEQ multiplex PCR, and its TCRdb copy is limited to in-frame clones, with some not included. The table records roughly 63,000 clones, 80% to 90% of them present only once. With 5 bases removed from V and 7 bases from J, the gap between germline ends came to 19 bases. In germline, CDR1 is SGDLS, CDR2 YYNGEE. The CDR3 sequence is 15 residues long. The sample taken for sequencing was peripheral blood. The rearrangement links TRBV9 to TRBJ2-1; D uncertain. This TCR derives from a human donor in a cohort sampled during active COVID-19. The CDR3 reads CASSRRPFAENEQFF. CDR3 DNA: TGTGCCAGCAGTCGACGCCCCTTTGCGGAAAATGAGCAGTTCTTC.